A selection of T cell receptor beta chains follows, all from one sample in a study of T cell responses to AZD1222 COVID-19 vaccine. Here immunoSEQ multiplex PCR was the method, and the copy in TCRdb shows in-frame clones only, minus some. Found here are approximately 150,000 clones, about 93% of them singletons; the top ten hold over 4%. The sequences come from peripheral blood, collected 28 days after the second AZD1222 dose. These receptors were obtained from an adult who received the AZD1222 COVID-19 vaccine. CDR3s include the opening cysteine and the closing phenylalanine or tryptophan. A D gene is named only where the DNA matches it firmly.

D,V,J,DNA,CDR3
NA,TRBV7-9,TRBJ1-5,TGTGCCAGCAGCCCGGGAGGGGGGCTGATGAGCAATCAGCCCCAGCATTTT,CASSPGGGLMSNQPQHF
NA,TRBV2,TRBJ1-1,TGTGCCAGCACGAGGGGTGGAACTGAAGCTTTCTTT,CASTRGGTEAFF
TRBD1,TRBV19,TRBJ1-6,TGTGCCTGTAGCCGCGACAGGGTTCCGTTGAATTCACCCCTCCACTTT,CACSRDRVPLNSPLHF
TRBD1,TRBV6-2/TRBV6-3,TRBJ2-3,TGTGCCAGCAGTCAATTCGACAGGGGAAGCACAGATACGCAGTATTTT,CASSQFDRGSTDTQYF
NA,TRBV4-3,TRBJ1-1,TGCGCCAGCAGCCAAGAGTCGGCCCTGGGCACTGAAGCTTTCTTT,CASSQESALGTEAFF
TRBD1,TRBV5-4,TRBJ1-2,TGTGCCAGCAGCTTTTGGGACAGCCTATCAAATGGCTACACCTTC,CASSFWDSLSNGYTF
TRBD1,TRBV9,TRBJ1-2,TGTGCCAGCAGCGCCGCACAGGGGATAATAGGCTACACCTTC,CASSAAQGIIGYTF
TRBD1,TRBV7-3,TRBJ1-5,TGTGCCAGCAGCTTACCCCCCGCGACAGGGGCCTTAACTCAGCCCCAGCATTTT,CASSLPPATGALTQPQHF
TRBD1,TRBV7-2,TRBJ1-2,TGTGCCAGCAGCGCAAGGACAGGAGATAACTATGGCTACACCTTC,CASSARTGDNYGYTF
NA,TRBV9,TRBJ2-7,TGTGCCAGCAGCCCGTGGAGAGGGGGGCCCTCCTACGAGCAGTACTTC,CASSPWRGGPSYEQYF
NA,TRBV3-1/TRBV3-2,TRBJ1-4,TGTGCCAGCAGCCAAGGGACAAGGTCTGAAAAACTGTTTTTT,CASSQGTRSEKLFF
NA,TRBV6-5,TRBJ1-3,TGTGCCAGCAGAAGGGCCCAATCCTCTGGAAACACCATATATTTT,CASRRAQSSGNTIYF
TRBD1,TRBV4-2,TRBJ1-2,TGTGCCAGCAGCCAAGACCGGACAGGGCAAGTGGGTCTAAGGACTAACTATGGCTACACCTTC,CASSQDRTGQVGLRTNYGYTF
NA,TRBV29-1,TRBJ1-4,TGCAGCGCGGATGAGTCGGGGGGCGGAAAACTGTTTTTT,CSADESGGGKLFF
NA,TRBV4-3,TRBJ1-6,TGCGCCAGCAGCCAAGATCGGGACTCTGCAGGCTCACCCCTCCACTTT,CASSQDRDSAGSPLHF